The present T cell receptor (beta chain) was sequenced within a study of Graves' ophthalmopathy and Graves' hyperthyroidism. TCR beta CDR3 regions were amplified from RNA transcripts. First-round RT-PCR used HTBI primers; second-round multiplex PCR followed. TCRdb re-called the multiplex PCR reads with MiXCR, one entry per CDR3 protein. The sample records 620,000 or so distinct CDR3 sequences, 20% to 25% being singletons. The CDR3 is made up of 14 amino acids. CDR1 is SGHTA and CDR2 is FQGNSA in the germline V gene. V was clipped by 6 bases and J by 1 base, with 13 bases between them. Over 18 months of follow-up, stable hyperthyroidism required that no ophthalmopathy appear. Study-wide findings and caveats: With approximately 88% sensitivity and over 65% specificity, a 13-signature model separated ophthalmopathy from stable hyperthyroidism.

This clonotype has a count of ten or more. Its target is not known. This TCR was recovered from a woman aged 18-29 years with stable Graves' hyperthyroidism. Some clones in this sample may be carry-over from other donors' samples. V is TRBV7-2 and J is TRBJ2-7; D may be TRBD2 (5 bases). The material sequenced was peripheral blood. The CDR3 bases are TGTGCCAGCAGTAAGGACGGGATGTCCTACGAGCAGTACTTC. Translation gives CASSKDGMSYEQYF.